The 11 T cell receptor beta chains presented below share a single source sample, sequenced in a study of blood T cell repertoires in COVID-19. The method was immunoSEQ multiplex PCR; TCRdb's version includes in-frame clones alone and lacks a portion of them. The sample shows fewer than 150,000 clones, around 80% of them seen only once. Sequencing was carried out using peripheral blood. These receptors all come from a woman aged 80 or over in a cohort sampled during active or convalescent COVID-19.

This clone showed up just a few times. This rearrangement joins TRBV7-3 to TRBJ2-7, with 8 bases lining up with TRBD2. CDR3 length: 15 amino acids. From germline, CDR1 is SGHTA and CDR2 FQGTGA. Trimming removed 5 bases from V and 8 bases from J; junction bases left unmatched: 14. Here the CDR3 DNA reads TGTGCCAGCAGCCTGAACCCCGGGACTAGTCCCCAGCAGTACTTC. Amino acids: CASSLNPGTSPQQYF.

This clone was found a few times. The chain uses TRBV2 and TRBJ2-2; D possibly corresponds to TRBD1 (5 bases). In germline, CDR1 is SNHLY, CDR2 FYNNEI. There are 14 residues in the CDR3. Trimming took 4 bases from V and 4 from J, leaving 10 bases between them. CDR3 nucleotides: TGTGCCAGCAGTGCGCAGGGTGGCACCGGGGAGCTGTTTTTT. Translation gives CASSAQGGTGELFF.

The chain links TRBV5-6 to TRBJ2-7; tentatively, D is TRBD1 (5 bases). Trimming took 6 bases from V and 2 from J, leaving 18 bases between them. The CDR3 consists of 15 residues. The germline V gene encodes CDR1 SGHDT and CDR2 YYEEEE. CDR3 amino acids: CASIRSKGIPYEQYV. As DNA, the CDR3 is TGTGCCAGCATCCGGTCAAAGGGGATCCCCTACGAGCAGTACGTC.

This clone was seen a handful of times. The chain combines TRBV5-1 with TRBJ1-1; D call uncertain. The CDR3 length is 14 residues. Deletions cut 4 bases from V and 4 bases from J, with 14 bases between. In germline, CDR1 is SGHRS, CDR2 YFSETQ. The CDR3 sequence is CASSPEGRTTEAFF. CDR3 in DNA: TGCGCCAGCAGCCCAGAAGGGAGGACCACTGAAGCTTTCTTT.

The chain recombines TRBV7-8 with TRBJ2-1; D gene unclear. The V end was cut by 5 bases, the J end by 3 bases, with 14 bases between. The germline V gene encodes CDR1 SGHVS and CDR2 FQNEAQ. The CDR3 runs to 15 residues. CDR3 sequence reads: CASSPAARIYNEQFF. DNA of the CDR3: TGTGCCAGCAGCCCGGCGGCACGCATCTACAATGAGCAGTTCTTC.

J is TRBJ2-1 and V is TRBV18, with 12 positions matching TRBD2. The CDR3 covers 15 residues. After removal of 2 bases from V and 8 bases from J, the junction contained 4 bases not matched to a gene. CDR1 is KGHSH, CDR2 LQKENI, per germline. CDR3 sequence (DNA): TGTGCCAGCTCACCAGGACTAGCGGGGCTGGATGAGCAGTTCTTC. The encoded protein is CASSPGLAGLDEQFF.

This clone was seen a handful of times. The chain has TRBV6-6 and TRBJ2-7; 8 bases map to TRBD2. V shed 5 bases and J 5 bases; nucleotides not matched to a gene: 14. This CDR3 contains 16 residues. Germline lookup yields CDR1 MNHNY and CDR2 SVGAGI (reference sequence). The CDR3 DNA reads as TGTGCCAGCAGTCACCCCTCCAGCGGGGGTCCCAACGAGCAGTACGTC. It specifies CASSHPSSGGPNEQYV.

This clone was seen a few times. The J gene is TRBJ1-5, the V gene TRBV7-6; TRBD1 might be the D (6 bases). Germline CDR1 and CDR2: SGHVS and FNYEAQ. Trimming removed 5 bases from V and 1 base from J, with 12 bases in between. The CDR3 is 15 residues long. The CDR3 sequence: CASSPSGTSNQPQHF. The CDR3, as DNA: TGTGCCAGCAGCCCGTCGGGGACAAGCAATCAGCCCCAGCATTTT. The entire variable domain, with the rest obtained from reference TRBV7-6 and TRBJ1-5, is as follows: GAGVSQSPRYKVTKRGQDVALRCDPISGHVSLYWYRQALGQGPEFLTYFNYEAQQDKSGLPNDRFSAERPEGSISTLTIQRTEQRDSAMYRCASSPSGTSNQPQHFGDGTRLSIL.

The chain links TRBV11-3 to TRBJ2-2; TRBD2 matches 9 bases. The V segment lost 5 bases and the J segment 6 bases; nucleotides outside the gene matches: 4. The germline CDR1 and CDR2 sequences are SGHNT and YENEEA. The CDR3 is made up of 14 amino acids. This chain's CDR3 is CASSRRGGAGELFF. The CDR3 DNA sequence: TGTGCCAGCAGCCGCCGCGGGGGGGCCGGGGAGCTGTTTTTT.

The V call is TRBV2, the J call TRBJ1-2; D may be TRBD1 (5 bases). CDR1 and CDR2 from the germline V gene are SNHLY and FYNNEI. This CDR3 contains 14 residues. V was cut by 6 bases and J by 6 bases, with 17 bases left in between. The CDR3 nucleotides read TGTGCCAGCAGGTCCTCGTTGTTGACAGATGGCTACACCTTC. Translated: CASRSSLLTDGYTF.

With respect to this clone: The same CDR3 is also encoded by other DNA sequences in this sample. The chain uses TRBV27 and TRBJ1-2; no reliable D call. CDR1 is MNHEY and CDR2 is SMNVEV in the germline V gene (reference sequence). The V end was cut by 2 bases, the J end by 2 bases, with 6 bases between. CDR3 size: 13 residues. DNA for the CDR3: TGTGCCAGCAGTTTACGGGAAAACTATGGCTACACCTTC. Protein sequence: CASSLRENYGYTF.